This T cell receptor beta chain appears in the sequencing data of a study of OX40 agonist ivuxolimab in advanced cancers. Overall study: The dose-escalation cohort had hepatocellular carcinoma, melanoma, renal cell or head and neck cancer. A male proportion of about 84% was recorded, with mean age 60 years and range 23 to 79. Study-level points and caveats: Relatively little clonal expansion, among the lowest observed, appeared in partial responders at 0.1-3.0 mg/kg.

V was cut by 0 bases and J by 8 bases, with 8 bases left in between. The germline V gene has CDR1 SGHRS and CDR2 YFSETQ. This CDR3 has 12 amino acids. For this clone: Antigen: not known.

Generated by immunoSEQ multiplex PCR, the TCRdb table keeps only in-frame clones and is missing some. The sample consists of 30,000 to 40,000 clones, 70% to 85% of them appearing once. The sequence derives from an adult with an advanced solid tumor such as melanoma, head and neck, liver or kidney cancer. V usage is TRBV5-1 and J usage is TRBJ1-2; D unclear. Here the sequenced sample was CD4+ or CD8+ T cells sorted from blood, taken in a trial of the OX40 agonist ivuxolimab. The CDR3 sequence is CASSLVDRGYTF. Here the CDR3 DNA reads TGCGCCAGCAGCTTGGTGGATCGAGGCTACACCTTC.